These 20 T cell receptor beta chains originate from one sample sequenced in a study of OX40 agonist ivuxolimab in advanced cancers. This table comes from immunoSEQ multiplex PCR, and its TCRdb copy is limited to in-frame clones, with some not included. The top ten hold over 9% of the sample, which has approximately 62,000 clones, 89% seen once. This specimen consisted of CD4+ or CD8+ T cells sorted from blood, obtained in a trial of the OX40 agonist ivuxolimab. Receptors originate from an adult with an advanced solid tumor such as melanoma, head and neck, liver or kidney cancer.

The chain employs TRBV7-9 and TRBJ2-3; D is undetermined. The CDR3 runs to 11 residues. With 3 bases removed from V and 6 bases from J, the gap between germline ends came to 4 bases. Germline V gene lookup returns CDR1 SEHNR and CDR2 FQNEAQ (reference sequence). Here the CDR3 reads CASSFPDTQYF. Here the CDR3 DNA reads TGTGCCAGCAGCTTTCCGGATACGCAGTATTTT.

This chain connects TRBV19 to TRBJ1-2, with D hard to call. V was pared by 10 bases and J by 5 bases, with 17 bases between. In germline, CDR1 is LNHDA, CDR2 SQIVND (reference sequence). The CDR3 runs 13 residues. The CDR3 DNA reads TGTGCCACCAACGGGGAACCTGGGTATGGCTACACCTTC. This gives the protein CATNGEPGYGYTF.

This rearrangement joins TRBV5-1 to TRBJ2-3; 12 nucleotides line up with TRBD2. Unmatched junction bases numbered 5, after V lost 4 bases and J lost 2 bases. Germline loops: CDR1 SGHRS, CDR2 YFSETQ. This CDR3 comprises 16 residues. CDR3 protein: CASSPGTSGLTDTQYF. As DNA, the CDR3 is TGCGCCAGCAGCCCGGGGACTAGCGGGCTCACAGATACGCAGTATTTT. Variable domain in full (rest from reference TRBV5-1 and TRBJ2-3): KAGVTQTPRYLIKTRGQQVTLSCSPISGHRSVSWYQQTPGQGLQFLFEYFSETQRNKGNFPGRFSGRQFSNSRSEMNVSTLELGDSALYLCASSPGTSGLTDTQYFGPGTRLTVL.

This clone was seen a few times. The chain is built from TRBV4-1 and TRBJ2-5; maybe TRBD1 (6 bases). From germline, CDR1 is MGHRA and CDR2 YSYEKL. V was clipped by 4 bases and J by 2 bases, with 26 bases between them. This CDR3 has 19 amino acids. The CDR3 sequence: CASSLHIRTVKDLQETQYF. DNA of the CDR3: TGCGCCAGCAGCCTTCACATAAGGACAGTGAAAGACTTACAAGAGACCCAGTACTTC.

The chain has TRBV2 and TRBJ2-1; TRBD1 is a possible D gene (6 bases). The CDR3 consists of 13 residues. Germline V gene lookup returns CDR1 SNHLY and CDR2 FYNNEI. The CDR3 sequence: CAAGLGHRNEQFF. The CDR3 DNA reads TGTGCAGCAGGGCTGGGACACCGCAATGAGCAGTTCTTC.

The V and J genes are TRBV7-8 and TRBJ2-1; 7 nucleotides align to TRBD2. CDR3 length: 14 residues. Germline V CDR1 and CDR2: SGHVS, FQNEAQ. Losses at the gene ends were 5 bases for V and 2 bases for J; bases not matched to a gene: 3. CDR3 residues: CASSPSGTYNEQFF. In DNA form, the CDR3 reads TGTGCCAGCAGCCCTAGCGGAACCTACAATGAGCAGTTCTTC.

The rearrangement joins TRBV7-6 to TRBJ2-3; TRBD1 agrees at 7 bases. The CDR3 is made up of 15 amino acids. Germline-derived CDR1 and CDR2 are SGHVS and FNYEAQ. V lost 1 base to trimming and J lost 4 bases; unmatched junction nucleotides: 5. The DNA of the CDR3 is TGTGCCAGCAGCTTAGGCCAGGGGGTTTCAGATACGCAGTATTTT. Translation gives CASSLGQGVSDTQYF.

The rearrangement links TRBV4-1 to TRBJ2-1; D is unclear. V was clipped by 0 bases and J by 0 bases, with 9 bases between them. From germline, CDR1 is MGHRA and CDR2 YSYEKL. This CDR3 is 16 amino acids long. CDR3 protein: CASSQEGILSYNEQFF. The CDR3 DNA reads as TGCGCCAGCAGCCAAGAAGGAATCCTCTCCTACAATGAGCAGTTCTTC.

The chain is built from TRBV2 and TRBJ2-1; 9 bases are shared with TRBD2. V gave up 6 bases and J gave up 1 base; unmatched junction bases: 4. The CDR3 is 15 amino acids. Looked up from germline, CDR1 is SNHLY and CDR2 is FYNNEI. CDR3 DNA sequence: TGTGCCAGCAGCTTAGCGGGAGAATCCTACAATGAGCAGTTCTTC. Amino acids: CASSLAGESYNEQFF.

The chain employs TRBV11-2 and TRBJ2-1; D unresolved. The V gene lost 5 bases and the J gene lost 9 bases, with 8 bases spanning the gap. This CDR3 has 11 residues. Germline values: CDR1 SGHAT, CDR2 FQNNGV. CDR3 bases: TGTGCCAGCAGCCCCCCGGGTGAGCAGTTCTTC. As protein: CASSPPGEQFF. Looking up the rest from reference TRBV11-2 and TRBJ2-1 gives the full variable domain: EAGVAQSPRYKIIEKRQSVAFWCNPISGHATLYWYQQILGQGPKLLIQFQNNGVVDDSQLPKDRFSAERLKGVDSTLKIQPAKLEDSAVYLCASSPPGEQFFGPGTRLTVL.

V and J are TRBV27 and TRBJ2-2; D gene uncertain. Trimming removed 4 bases from V and 5 bases from J, with 5 bases in between. The CDR3 totals 12 residues. Germline V gives CDR1 MNHEY, CDR2 SMNVEV (reference sequence). In DNA, the CDR3 is TGTGCCAGCAGTTCCTTGACCGGGGAGCTGTTTTTT. Its translation: CASSSLTGELFF.

The genes are TRBV30 and TRBJ2-2; D unclear. The CDR3 is 14 amino acids. CDR1 is GTSNPN and CDR2 is SVGIG in the germline V gene (reference sequence). Trimming cost V 2 bases and J 1 base, with 8 bases left between them. The CDR3 is CAWSTPVNTGELFF. Written as DNA, the CDR3 is TGTGCCTGGAGTACACCGGTGAACACCGGGGAGCTGTTTTTT.

J is TRBJ1-5 and V is TRBV7-9; D ambiguous. V lost 0 bases and J lost 3, with 9 bases in between. Germline CDR1 is SEHNR and CDR2 is FQNEAQ (reference sequence). There are 15 residues in the CDR3. CDR3 in DNA: TGTGCCAGCAGCTTAGCGGGAAGGCCCAATCAGCCCCAGCATTTT. This sequence encodes CASSLAGRPNQPQHF.

The count of this clone is one. The chain is built from TRBV5-1 and TRBJ2-1; 13 bases align to TRBD2. Per the germline V gene, CDR1 is SGHRS and CDR2 is YFSETQ. The V and J ends lost 4 bases and 2 bases, in that order; junction bases with no gene match: 6. The CDR3 runs 17 residues. The CDR3 sequence: CASSRYTSGRAYNEQFF. DNA of the CDR3: TGCGCCAGCAGCCGTTATACTAGCGGGAGGGCCTACAATGAGCAGTTCTTC.

The V gene is TRBV27, the J gene TRBJ2-7; the match to TRBD2 covers 12 bases. This CDR3 region has 16 residues. CDR1 is MNHEY and CDR2 is SMNVEV in the germline V gene (reference sequence). The junction had 9 bases not matched to a gene; V was cut back by 3 bases and J by 6 bases. CDR3 region: CASSFLRTSGVPEQYF. CDR3 bases: TGTGCCAGCAGTTTCCTCCGGACTAGCGGGGTCCCCGAGCAGTACTTC.

This clone has only one observation. The chain is built from TRBV21-1 and TRBJ2-7; the D call of TRBD1 is as the table states it, not checked on the DNA. TRBV21-1 has pseudogene status. The CDR3 consists of 15 residues. Here the CDR3 DNA reads TGTGCCAGCATCAGAACCGGACAGGGGGCGGGGGAGCAGTACTTC. Its translation is CASIRTGQGAGEQYF.

The genes are TRBV7-9 and TRBJ1-1, with D hard to call. Looked up from germline, CDR1 is SEHNR and CDR2 is FQNEAQ (reference sequence). The V gene lost 5 bases and the J gene lost 4 bases, with 11 bases spanning the gap. The CDR3 runs to 13 residues. CDR3 region: CASSGMGSTEAFF. CDR3 in DNA: TGTGCCAGCAGCGGCATGGGGAGCACTGAAGCTTTCTTT.

V and J are TRBV5-8 and TRBJ1-5, with D tentatively TRBD1 (6 bases). CDR1 is SGHTS, CDR2 YDEGEE, per germline. The CDR3 loop spans 15 amino acids. Between the trimmed V and J ends, which lost 2 bases and 1 base, there was a span of 10 bases. CDR3 sequence: CASSFGTISNQPQHF. CDR3 DNA sequence: TGTGCCAGCAGCTTCGGGACAATCAGCAATCAGCCCCAGCATTTT. The full variable domain, its missing parts supplied by reference TRBV5-8 and TRBJ1-5, is EAGVTQSPTHLIKTRGQQATLRCSPISGHTSVYWYQQALGLGLQFLLWYDEGEERNRGNFPPRFSGRQFPNYSSELNVNALELEDSALYLCASSFGTISNQPQHFGDGTRLSIL.

This chain connects TRBV7-3 to TRBJ1-1; 7 nucleotides agree with TRBD1. Germline loops: CDR1 SGHTA, CDR2 FQGTGA. The V and J ends lost 6 bases and 6 bases, in that order; junction bases with no gene match: 7. This CDR3 comprises 13 residues. CDR3 in DNA: TGTGCCAGCAGGTTGGACAGGACCTCTGAAGCTTTCTTT. It encodes CASRLDRTSEAFF.

The chain is built from TRBV2 and TRBJ2-3; TRBD2 agrees at 9 bases. With 6 bases clipped from V and 2 bases from J, the junction kept 9 bases outside the gene matches. CDR3 length: 16 residues. The germline V gene has CDR1 SNHLY and CDR2 FYNNEI. The CDR3 region has the DNA TGTGCCAGCAGGAAGAGACTAGCGGAAGCCACAGATACGCAGTATTTT. Protein product: CASRKRLAEATDTQYF.